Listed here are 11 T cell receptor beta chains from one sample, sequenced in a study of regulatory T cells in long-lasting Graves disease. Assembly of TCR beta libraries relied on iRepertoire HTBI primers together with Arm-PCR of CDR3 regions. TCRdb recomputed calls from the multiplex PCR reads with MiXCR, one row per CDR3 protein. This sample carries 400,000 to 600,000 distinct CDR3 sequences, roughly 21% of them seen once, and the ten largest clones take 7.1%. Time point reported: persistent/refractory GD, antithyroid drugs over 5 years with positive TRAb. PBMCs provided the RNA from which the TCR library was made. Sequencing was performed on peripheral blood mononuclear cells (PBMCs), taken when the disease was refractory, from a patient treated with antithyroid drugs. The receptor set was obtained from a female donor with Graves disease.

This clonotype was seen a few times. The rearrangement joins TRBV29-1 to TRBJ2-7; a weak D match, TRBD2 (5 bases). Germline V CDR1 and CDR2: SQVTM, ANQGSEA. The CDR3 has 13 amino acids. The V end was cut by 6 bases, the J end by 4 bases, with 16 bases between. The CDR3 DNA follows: TGCAGCGTCAGACCCCCGGGATCTTACGAGCAGTACTTC. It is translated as CSVRPPGSYEQYF.

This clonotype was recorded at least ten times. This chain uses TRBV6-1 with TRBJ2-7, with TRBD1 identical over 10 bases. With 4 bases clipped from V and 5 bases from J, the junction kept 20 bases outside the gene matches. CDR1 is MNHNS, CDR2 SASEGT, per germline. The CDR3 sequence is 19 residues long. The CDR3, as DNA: TGTGCCAGCAGTGCGCCGACCCCGGGACAGGGGATAGGATTCCACGAGCAGTACTTC. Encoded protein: CASSAPTPGQGIGFHEQYF.

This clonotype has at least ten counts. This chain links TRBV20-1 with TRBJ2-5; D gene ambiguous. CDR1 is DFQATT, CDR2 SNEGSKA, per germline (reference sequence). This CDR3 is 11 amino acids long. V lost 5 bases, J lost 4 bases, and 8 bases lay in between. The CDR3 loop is CSAGSRETQYF. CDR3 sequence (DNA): TGCAGTGCTGGGTCACGAGAGACCCAGTACTTC.

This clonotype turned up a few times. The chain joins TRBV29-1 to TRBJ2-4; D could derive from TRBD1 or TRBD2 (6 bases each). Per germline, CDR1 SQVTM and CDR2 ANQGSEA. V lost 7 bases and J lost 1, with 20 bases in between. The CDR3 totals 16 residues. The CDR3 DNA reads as TGCAGCGCGAGGGGCTCGGGGGCGTCGGCCAAAAACATTCAGTACTTC. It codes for CSARGSGASAKNIQYF.

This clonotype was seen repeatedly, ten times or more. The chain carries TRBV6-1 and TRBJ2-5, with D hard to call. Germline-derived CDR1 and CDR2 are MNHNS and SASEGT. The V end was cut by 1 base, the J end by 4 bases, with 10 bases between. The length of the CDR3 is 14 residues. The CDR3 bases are TGTGCCAGCAGTGAAGGAGGAGTGATAGAGACCCAGTACTTC. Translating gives CASSEGGVIETQYF.

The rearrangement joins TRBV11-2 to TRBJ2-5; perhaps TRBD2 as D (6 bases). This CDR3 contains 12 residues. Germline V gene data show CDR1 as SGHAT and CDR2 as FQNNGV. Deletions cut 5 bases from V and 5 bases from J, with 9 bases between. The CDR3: CASSRAGETQYF. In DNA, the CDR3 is TGTGCCAGCAGCCGCGCGGGGGAGACCCAGTACTTC.

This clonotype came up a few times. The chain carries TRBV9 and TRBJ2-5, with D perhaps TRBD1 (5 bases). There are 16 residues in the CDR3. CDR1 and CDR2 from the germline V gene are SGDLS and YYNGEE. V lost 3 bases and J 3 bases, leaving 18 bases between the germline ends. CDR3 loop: CASSDPEGASEETQYF. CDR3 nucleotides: TGTGCCAGCAGCGATCCCGAAGGGGCGTCAGAAGAGACCCAGTACTTC.

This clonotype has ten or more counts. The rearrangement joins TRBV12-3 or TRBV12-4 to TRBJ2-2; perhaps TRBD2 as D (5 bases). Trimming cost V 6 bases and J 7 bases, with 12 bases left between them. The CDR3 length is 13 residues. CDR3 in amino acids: CASRPPRGGELFF. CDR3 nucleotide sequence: TGTGCCAGCAGACCCCCACGGGGCGGGGAGCTGTTTTTT.

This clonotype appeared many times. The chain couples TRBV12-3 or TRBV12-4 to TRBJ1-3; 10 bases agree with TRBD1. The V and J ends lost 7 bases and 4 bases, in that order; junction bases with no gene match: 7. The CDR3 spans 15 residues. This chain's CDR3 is CASTPTGGEGNTIYF. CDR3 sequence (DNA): TGTGCCAGCACCCCGACAGGGGGCGAAGGAAACACCATATATTTT.

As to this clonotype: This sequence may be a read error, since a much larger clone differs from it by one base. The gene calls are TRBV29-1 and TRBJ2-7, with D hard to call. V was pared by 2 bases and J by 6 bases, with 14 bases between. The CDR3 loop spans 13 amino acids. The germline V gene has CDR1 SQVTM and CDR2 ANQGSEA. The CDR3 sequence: CSVETGLVSEQYF. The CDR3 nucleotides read TGCAGCGTTGAAACTGGGCTCGTCAGCGAGCAGTACTTC.

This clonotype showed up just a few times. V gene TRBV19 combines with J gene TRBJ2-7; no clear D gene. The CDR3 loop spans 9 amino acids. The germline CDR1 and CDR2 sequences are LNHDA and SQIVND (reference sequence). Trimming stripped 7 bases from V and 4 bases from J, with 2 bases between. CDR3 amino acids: CASIYEQYF. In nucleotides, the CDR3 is TGTGCCAGTATTTACGAGCAGTACTTC.